Listed below are T cell receptor beta chains from one sample, sequenced in a study of T cell repertoires in cytomegalovirus infection. Their cognate antigens are unknown. MiXCR, applied by TCRdb to the reads, yields one record per CDR3 protein. There are about 350,000 distinct CDR3 sequences in the sample; nearly 35% occur only once, and roughly 13% lies in the top ten. The sample in question was cultured PBMCs, obtained from culture after CMV antigen stimulation. The receptors were sampled from a human donor in good health (CMV status not recorded). Some clones in this sample may be carry-over from other donors' samples. Both conserved end residues are part of each CDR3. The D gene is left open where the match is weak. Part of the rows lack a size; the others show once, few, many or a class for expanded clones.

TRBV6-2/TRBV6-3	13	few	.	TRBJ1-6	TGTGCCAGCAGTCCATGGACCGCTTCACCCCTCCACTTT	CASSPWTASPLHF
TRBV19	14	.	TRBD2	TRBJ2-1	TGTGCCAGTAGTTGGGACGGGAGGGGGGGTGAGCAGTTCTTC	CASSWDGRGGEQFF
TRBV6-2/TRBV6-3	12	.	.	TRBJ1-1	TGTGCCAGCAGTTACGGGGGGCCTGAAGCTTTCTTT	CASSYGGPEAFF
TRBV2	13	.	TRBD1	TRBJ1-2	TGTGCCAGCAGTGACGGGACAGCCTATGGCTACACCTTC	CASSDGTAYGYTF
TRBV20-1	12	.	.	TRBJ2-3	TGCAGTGCTAGTCTGGGCACAGATACGCAGTATTTT	CSASLGTDTQYF
TRBV29-1	12	.	.	TRBJ1-2	TGCAGCGTCACCCCGGGACTCGGCGGCTACACCTTC	CSVTPGLGGYTF
TRBV11-2	13	.	.	TRBJ1-5	TGTGCCAGCAGCTTGGGAGACAATCAGCCCCAGCATTTT	CASSLGDNQPQHF
TRBV5-4	16	.	.	TRBJ1-1	TGTGCCAGCAGCCGTGGATCGTTTGGCAAGAACACTGAAGCTTTCTTT	CASSRGSFGKNTEAFF
TRBV2	15	.	.	TRBJ2-1	TGTGCCAGCAGATTCGGACAAGGCTCCTACAATGAGCAGTTCTTC	CASRFGQGSYNEQFF
TRBV20-1	17	many	.	TRBJ2-7	TGCAGTGCTAGAGATATGAAGGGGCAACTTTACCCCTACGAGCAGTACTTC	CSARDMKGQLYPYEQYF
TRBV7-8	14	few	.	TRBJ2-1	TGTGCCAGCAGCCCGGCAGTCTTACATTATGAGCAGTTCTTC	CASSPAVLHYEQFF
TRBV12-3/TRBV12-4	13	.	.	TRBJ2-3	TGTGCCAGCAGTCCGACGGGGGCGGATACGCAGTATTTT	CASSPTGADTQYF
TRBV7-2	11	many	.	TRBJ2-3	TGTGCCAGCACCCTAATTGATACGCAGTATTTT	CASTLIDTQYF
TRBV6-8	14	.	.	TRBJ1-2	TGTGCCAGCAGTTTCGACAGTGTTACGTATGGCTACACCTTC	CASSFDSVTYGYTF